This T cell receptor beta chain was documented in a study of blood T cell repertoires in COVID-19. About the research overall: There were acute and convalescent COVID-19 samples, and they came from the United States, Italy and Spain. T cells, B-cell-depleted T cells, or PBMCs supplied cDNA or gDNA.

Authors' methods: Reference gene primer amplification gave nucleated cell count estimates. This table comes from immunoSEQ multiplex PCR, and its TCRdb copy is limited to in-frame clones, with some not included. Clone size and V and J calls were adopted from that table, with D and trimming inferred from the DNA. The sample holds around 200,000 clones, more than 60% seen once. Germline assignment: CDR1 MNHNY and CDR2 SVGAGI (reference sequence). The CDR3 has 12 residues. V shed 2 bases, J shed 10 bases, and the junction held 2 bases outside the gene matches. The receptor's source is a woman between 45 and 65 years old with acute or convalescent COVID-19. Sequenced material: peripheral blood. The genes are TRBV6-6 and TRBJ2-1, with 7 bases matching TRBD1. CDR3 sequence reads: CASSYGRGEQFF. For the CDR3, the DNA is TGTGCCAGCAGTTACGGCAGGGGGGAGCAGTTCTTC.